The 9 T cell receptor beta chains listed next were all sequenced from one sample in a study of vaccination and CD4 T cells after COVID-19. Antigen specificity for these receptors is unknown. Indicated treatment: roughly nine-day PBMC culture with coronavirus spike peptide pools or control peptides (ViraFEST assay). These CD4+ T cells came from an unexposed donor, sampled before the COVID-19 pandemic (2011-2018). Sequencing of cultured CD4+ T cell DNA used the Oncomine TCR Beta short-read assay. TCRdb reanalysed the PCR reads using MiXCR and keeps one entry per CDR3 protein. The table lists fewer than 7,500 distinct CDR3 sequences, almost 35% of them singletons. The specimen sequenced was CD4+ T cells from blood, cultured in vitro. These receptors came from a human donor in good health.

The V call is TRBV7-3, the J call TRBJ2-3; no clear D. Germline CDR1 reads SGHTA; CDR2 reads FQGTGA. Trimming shortened V by 1 base and J by 5 bases, and 10 bases separated the two germline ends. The CDR3 has 14 amino acids. CDR3 coding DNA: TGTGCCAGCAGCTTAAGACTCCCTGGAGATACGCAGTATTTT. Its translation: CASSLRLPGDTQYF.

A word on this clonotype: An end of the junction differs from the germline gene, which may be a read error. The chain carries TRBV6-1 and TRBJ2-7, with unresolved D. Germline V gene data show CDR1 as MNHNS and CDR2 as SASEGT. The CDR3 loop spans 11 amino acids. The CDR3 protein is CVSIGDYEQYF. In nucleotides, the CDR3 is TGTGTCAGCATCGGAGACTACGAGCAGTACTTC.

The genes are TRBV11-2 and TRBJ1-6, with D uncertain. From germline, CDR1 is SGHAT and CDR2 FQNNGV. The CDR3 is made up of 14 amino acids. The V and J ends lost 3 bases and 5 bases respectively, with 8 bases between them. The DNA of the CDR3 is TGTGCCAGCAGCTTCGAGGCAAATAATTCACCCCTCCACTTT. Its protein product is CASSFEANNSPLHF.

In the case of this clonotype: One junction end disagrees with the germline gene, perhaps due to a read error. This sequence joins TRBV5-1 and TRBJ1-2; the D is unclear. There are 14 residues in the CDR3. Germline values: CDR1 SGHRS, CDR2 YFSETQ. The CDR3 DNA reads as TGCGCCAGCAACTTGATTCCAAGCTCTTATGGCTACACCTTC. Protein sequence: CASNLIPSSYGYTF.

V and J are TRBV7-2 and TRBJ1-3; a possible D gene is TRBD1 (6 bases). The germline gives CDR1 SGHTA, CDR2 FQGNSA. The germline V and J ends were trimmed by 4 bases and 2 bases, with 12 bases remaining between them. The CDR3 runs to 15 residues. CDR3: CASSSTSGAGNTIYF. The DNA for the CDR3 is TGTGCCAGCAGCTCTACATCAGGGGCTGGAAACACCATATATTTT. Based on the CDR3 plus reference TRBV7-2 and TRBJ1-3, the full variable domain is GAGVSQSPSNKVTEKGKDVELRCDPISGHTALYWYRQSLGQGLEFLIYFQGNSAPDKSGLPSDRFSAERTGGSVSTLTIQRTQQEDSAVYLCASSSTSGAGNTIYFGEGSWLTVV.

The V call is TRBV28, the J call TRBJ1-2; TRBD1 is a possible D gene (6 bases). With 8 bases removed from V and 1 base from J, the gap between germline ends came to 8 bases. This CDR3 contains 12 residues. CDR1 is MDHEN and CDR2 is SYDVKM in the germline V gene. CDR3 protein: CASGQFNYGYTF. As DNA, the CDR3 is TGTGCCAGCGGACAGTTTAACTATGGCTACACCTTC.

In DNA, the CDR3 is TGTGCCAGCAGCCCTGCCGGGACGGGGGGGCGGACAGATACGCAGTATTTT. As protein: CASSPAGTGGRTDTQYF. The gene calls are TRBV4-2 and TRBJ2-3; TRBD2 aligns across 8 bases. V shed 4 bases, J shed 3 bases, and the junction held 12 bases outside the gene matches. Germline V gene lookup returns CDR1 LGHNA and CDR2 YNFKEQ. The CDR3 covers 17 residues.

The rearrangement joins TRBV23-1 to TRBJ1-2; possibly TRBD1 for D (5 bases). TRBV23-1 is recorded as an ORF, its role being uncertain. V shed 2 bases and J shed 4 bases, with 11 bases lying between them. This CDR3 is 14 amino acids long. For the CDR3, the DNA is TGCGCCAGCAGTCAAAAGACGGGGGGCTATGGCTACACCTTC. It specifies CASSQKTGGYGYTF.

The chain recombines TRBV19 with TRBJ1-2; no clear D gene. V was trimmed by 3 bases and J by 4 bases, leaving 15 bases between them. The CDR3 has 15 residues. Looked up from germline, CDR1 is LNHDA and CDR2 is SQIVND (reference sequence). CDR3 region: CASSIGRKIPYGYTF. The CDR3 nucleotides read TGTGCCAGTAGTATCGGGCGAAAAATACCCTATGGCTACACCTTC.